These 10 T cell receptor beta chains originate from one sample sequenced in a study of blood T cell repertoires in COVID-19. Profiled with immunoSEQ multiplex PCR; TCRdb holds only in-frame clones, not every one. The sample has 45,000 to 75,000 clones, around 88% seen once. The sequenced sample was peripheral blood. These receptor sequences come from a man aged 55 to 70 with acute or convalescent COVID-19.

The chain recombines TRBV25-1 with TRBJ1-6; 11 bases match TRBD1. There are 16 residues in the CDR3. Trimming cost V 3 bases and J 7 bases; bases outside gene matches: 5. Germline values: CDR1 MGHDK, CDR2 SYGVNS. CDR3 DNA sequence: TGTGCCAGCAGTGACGCCGGACAGGGGGCGAATTCACCCCTCCACTTT. Its protein product is CASSDAGQGANSPLHF.

This chain uses TRBV7-9 with TRBJ1-1; 8 bases map to TRBD1. Trimming took 7 bases from V and 12 from J; bases not matched to a gene: 10. Looked up from germline, CDR1 is SEHNR and CDR2 is FQNEAQ (reference sequence). There are 12 residues in the CDR3. The CDR3 region has the DNA TGTGCCAGCAATCAGGGGGCGTTAAGACCTTTCTTT. Its translation: CASNQGALRPFF. Based on the CDR3 plus reference TRBV7-9 and TRBJ1-1, the full variable domain is DTGVSQNPRHKITKRGQNVTFRCDPISEHNRLYWYRQTLGQGPEFLTYFQNEAQLEKSRLLSDRFSAERPKGSFSTLEIQRTEQGDSAMYLCASNQGALRPFFGQGTRLTVV.

The V and J genes are TRBV19 and TRBJ2-7; 7 nucleotides match TRBD1. With V trimmed by 3 bases and J by 6 bases, 11 bases remained unmatched. The CDR3 is 15 residues long. CDR1 LNHDA and CDR2 SQIVND come from the germline V gene (reference sequence). CDR3: CASSMAHRGVGEQYF. In DNA form, the CDR3 reads TGTGCCAGTAGTATGGCTCACAGGGGCGTAGGCGAGCAGTACTTC. The full variable domain, with the rest looked up from reference TRBV19 and TRBJ2-7, is DGGITQSPKYLFRKEGQNVTLSCEQNLNHDAMYWYRQDPGQGLRLIYYSQIVNDFQKGDIAEGYSVSREKKESFPLTVTSAQKNPTAFYLCASSMAHRGVGEQYFGPGTRLTVT.

The V call is TRBV5-4, the J call TRBJ1-3; 9 positions match TRBD1. Trimming at V came to 4 bases and at J to 7 bases, leaving 12 bases not matched to a gene. Germline CDR1 is SGHNT and CDR2 is YYREEE (reference sequence). CDR3 length: 16 amino acids. Written as DNA, the CDR3 is TGTGCCAGCAGCCAGGGACAGGGCTCGTTGCAGAACACCATATATTTT. Its translation is CASSQGQGSLQNTIYF.

This clone has only one observation. J is TRBJ2-1 and V is TRBV27; a weak D match, TRBD2 (6 bases). V gave up 0 bases and J gave up 4 bases, with 13 bases separating them. CDR1 MNHEY and CDR2 SMNVEV come from the germline V gene (reference sequence). This CDR3 spans 16 amino acids. The DNA of the CDR3 is TGTGCCAGCAGTTTATCGCCCGCGGGATCATACAATGAGCAGTTCTTC. Translation gives CASSLSPAGSYNEQFF.

V usage is TRBV7-3 and J usage is TRBJ1-2; 8 bases agree with TRBD1. V lost 5 bases to trimming and J lost 3 bases; unmatched junction nucleotides: 5. The CDR3 consists of 14 residues. The V gene's germline CDR1 is SGHTA and CDR2 FQGTGA. The CDR3 DNA sequence: TGTGCCAGCAGCCCAGGGGGCCCCGACTATGGCTACACCTTC. Residues: CASSPGGPDYGYTF.

The V and J genes are TRBV28 and TRBJ1-3; a possible D gene is TRBD1 (5 bases). Trimming removed 3 bases at V and 0 bases at J, with 9 bases between. The CDR3 consists of 15 residues. Germline V lookup: CDR1 MDHEN, CDR2 SYDVKM. CDR3 sequence reads: CASSFGGTSGNTIYF. In DNA, the CDR3 is TGTGCCAGCAGTTTCGGCGGGACCTCTGGAAACACCATATATTTT. Looking up the rest from reference TRBV28 and TRBJ1-3 gives the full variable domain: DVKVTQSSRYLVKRTGEKVFLECVQDMDHENMFWYRQDPGLGLRLIYFSYDVKMKEKGDIPEGYSVSREKKERFSLILESASTNQTSMYLCASSFGGTSGNTIYFGEGSWLTVV.

The V call is TRBV2, the J call TRBJ2-2, with 9 bases lining up with TRBD1. Trimming removed 6 bases from V and 6 bases from J; junction bases left unmatched: 8. Germline V gene data show CDR1 as SNHLY and CDR2 as FYNNEI. The length of the CDR3 is 15 residues. The CDR3, as DNA: TGTGCCAGCAGCCGGGACAGGGAAAAACCCGGGGAGCTGTTTTTT. It encodes CASSRDREKPGELFF.

This clone occurred a few times. The V call is TRBV13, the J call TRBJ2-3; D is possibly TRBD1 (6 bases). V gave up 0 bases and J gave up 3 bases, with 10 bases separating them. The CDR3 is 15 amino acids. Germline CDR1 and CDR2: PRHDT and FYEKMQ (reference sequence). The CDR3 sequence is CASSLGAQGTDTQYF. The CDR3 DNA is TGTGCCAGCAGCTTAGGGGCACAGGGAACAGATACGCAGTATTTT.

This clone was recorded only once. The chain joins TRBV2 to TRBJ2-2; D uncertain. Trimming took off 8 bases at V and 1 base at J, with 11 bases between the two ends. CDR3 size: 14 residues. Germline CDR1 reads SNHLY; CDR2 reads FYNNEI. The CDR3 DNA reads TGTGCCAGCCATATTAGTAGGAACACCGGGGAGCTGTTTTTT. Translating it yields CASHISRNTGELFF.